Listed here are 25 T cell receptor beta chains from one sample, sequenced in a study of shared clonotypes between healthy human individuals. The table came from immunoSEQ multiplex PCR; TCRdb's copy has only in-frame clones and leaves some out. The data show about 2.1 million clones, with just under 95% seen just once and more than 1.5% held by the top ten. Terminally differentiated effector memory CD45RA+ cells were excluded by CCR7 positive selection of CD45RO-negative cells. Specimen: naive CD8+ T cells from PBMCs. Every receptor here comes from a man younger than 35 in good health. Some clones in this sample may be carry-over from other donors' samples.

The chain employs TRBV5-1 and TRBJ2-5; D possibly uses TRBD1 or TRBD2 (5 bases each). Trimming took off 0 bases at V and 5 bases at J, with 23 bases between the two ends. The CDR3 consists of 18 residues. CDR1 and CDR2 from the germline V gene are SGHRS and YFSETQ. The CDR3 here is CASSLEALSGTLGETQYF. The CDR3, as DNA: TGCGCCAGCAGCTTGGAGGCTCTGTCCGGGACCCTCGGGGAGACCCAGTACTTC.

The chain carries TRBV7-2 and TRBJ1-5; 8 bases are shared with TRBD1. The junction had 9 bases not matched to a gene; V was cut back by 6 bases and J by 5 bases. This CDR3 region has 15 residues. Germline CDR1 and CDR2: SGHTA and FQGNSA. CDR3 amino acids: CASSFTGGEYQPQHF. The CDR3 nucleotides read TGTGCCAGCAGTTTCACAGGGGGGGAATATCAGCCCCAGCATTTT.

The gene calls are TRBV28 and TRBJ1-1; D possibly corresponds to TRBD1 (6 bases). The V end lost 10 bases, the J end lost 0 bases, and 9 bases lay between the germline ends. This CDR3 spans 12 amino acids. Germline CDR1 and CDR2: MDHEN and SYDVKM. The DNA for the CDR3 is TGTGCCACAGGGGACATGAACACTGAAGCTTTCTTT. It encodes CATGDMNTEAFF.

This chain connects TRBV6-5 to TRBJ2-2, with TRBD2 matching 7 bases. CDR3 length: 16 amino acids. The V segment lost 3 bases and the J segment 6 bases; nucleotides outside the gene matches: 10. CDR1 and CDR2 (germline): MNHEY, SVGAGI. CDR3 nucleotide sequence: TGTGCCAGCAGTTATGGGCTAGTGGGAGGGCCCGGGGAGCTGTTTTTT. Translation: CASSYGLVGGPGELFF.

Written as DNA, the CDR3 is TGTGCCAACAGTCACTCCGAAAACACTGAAGCTTTCTTT. It encodes CANSHSENTEAFF. The V call is TRBV7-9, the J call TRBJ1-1; no reliable D call. The CDR3 length is 13 residues. CDR1 and CDR2 (germline): SEHNR, FQNEAQ (reference sequence). V was trimmed by 10 bases and J by 2 bases, leaving 14 bases between them. Filled out from reference TRBV7-9 and TRBJ1-1, the complete variable domain reads DTGVSQNPRHKITKRGQNVTFRCDPISEHNRLYWYRQTLGQGPEFLTYFQNEAQLEKSRLLSDRFSAERPKGSFSTLEIQRTEQGDSAMYLCANSHSENTEAFFGQGTRLTVV.

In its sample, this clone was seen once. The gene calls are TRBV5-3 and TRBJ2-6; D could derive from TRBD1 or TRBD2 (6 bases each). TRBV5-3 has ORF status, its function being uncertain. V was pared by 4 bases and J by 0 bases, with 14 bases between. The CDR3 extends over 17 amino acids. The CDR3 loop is CARSPCGTSSGANVLTF. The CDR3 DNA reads TGTGCCAGAAGCCCATGCGGGACAAGCTCTGGGGCCAACGTCCTGACTTTC.

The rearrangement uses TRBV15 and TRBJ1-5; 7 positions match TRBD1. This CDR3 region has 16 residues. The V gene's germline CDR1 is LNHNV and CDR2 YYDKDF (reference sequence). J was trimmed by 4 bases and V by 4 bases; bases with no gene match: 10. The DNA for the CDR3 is TGTGCCACCAGCACGTACAGGGGCAGGGGTAATCAGCCCCAGCATTTT. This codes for CATSTYRGRGNQPQHF. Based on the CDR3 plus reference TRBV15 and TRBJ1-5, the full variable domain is DAMVIQNPRYQVTQFGKPVTLSCSQTLNHNVMYWYQQKSSQAPKLLFHYYDKDFNNEADTPDNFQSRRPNTSFCFLDIRSPGLGDTAMYLCATSTYRGRGNQPQHFGDGTRLSIL.

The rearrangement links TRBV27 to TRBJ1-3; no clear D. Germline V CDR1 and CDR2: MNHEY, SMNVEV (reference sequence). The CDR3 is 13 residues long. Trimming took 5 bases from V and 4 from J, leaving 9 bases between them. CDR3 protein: CASSQRTGNTIYF. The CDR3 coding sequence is TGTGCCAGCAGTCAAAGGACGGGAAACACCATATATTTT.

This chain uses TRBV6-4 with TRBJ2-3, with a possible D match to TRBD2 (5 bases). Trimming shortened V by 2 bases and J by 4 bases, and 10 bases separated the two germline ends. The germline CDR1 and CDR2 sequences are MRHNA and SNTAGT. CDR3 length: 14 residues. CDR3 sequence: CASSDTRLADTQYF. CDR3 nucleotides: TGTGCCAGCAGTGACACTAGGCTCGCAGATACGCAGTATTTT.

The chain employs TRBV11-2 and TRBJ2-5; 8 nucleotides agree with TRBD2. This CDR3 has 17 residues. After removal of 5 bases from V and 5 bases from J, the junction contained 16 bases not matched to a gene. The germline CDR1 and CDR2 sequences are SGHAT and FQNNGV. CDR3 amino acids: CASSTARKREYVETQYF. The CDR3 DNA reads TGTGCCAGCAGCACCGCGCGGAAGCGGGAGTATGTCGAGACCCAGTACTTC.

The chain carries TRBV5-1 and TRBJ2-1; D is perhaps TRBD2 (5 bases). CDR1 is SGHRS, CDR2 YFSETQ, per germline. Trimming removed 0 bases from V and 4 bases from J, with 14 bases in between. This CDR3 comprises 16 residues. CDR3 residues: CASSLVASLRYNEQFF. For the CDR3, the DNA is TGCGCCAGCAGCTTGGTGGCTAGCCTCAGATACAATGAGCAGTTCTTC. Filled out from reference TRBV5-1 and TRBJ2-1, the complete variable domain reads KAGVTQTPRYLIKTRGQQVTLSCSPISGHRSVSWYQQTPGQGLQFLFEYFSETQRNKGNFPGRFSGRQFSNSRSEMNVSTLELGDSALYLCASSLVASLRYNEQFFGPGTRLTVL.

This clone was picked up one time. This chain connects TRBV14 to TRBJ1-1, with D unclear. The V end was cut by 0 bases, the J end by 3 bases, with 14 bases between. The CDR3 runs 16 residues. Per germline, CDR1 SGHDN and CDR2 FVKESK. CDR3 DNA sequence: TGTGCCAGCAGCCAAGATGAGGGAGGACCCTACACTGAAGCTTTCTTT. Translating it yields CASSQDEGGPYTEAFF.

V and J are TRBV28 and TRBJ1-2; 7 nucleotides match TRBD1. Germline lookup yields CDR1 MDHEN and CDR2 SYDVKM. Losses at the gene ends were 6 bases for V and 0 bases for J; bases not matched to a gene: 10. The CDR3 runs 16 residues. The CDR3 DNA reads TGTGCCAGCAGAATTCTAAACAGGGGAGCTAACTATGGCTACACCTTC. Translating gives CASRILNRGANYGYTF.

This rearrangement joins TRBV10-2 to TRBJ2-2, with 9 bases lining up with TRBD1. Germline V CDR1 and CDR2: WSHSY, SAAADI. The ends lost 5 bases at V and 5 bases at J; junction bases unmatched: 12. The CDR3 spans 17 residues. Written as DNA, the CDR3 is TGCGCCAGCAGTTTCCCAAACAGGGGGCGGTGGACCGGGGAGCTGTTTTTT. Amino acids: CASSFPNRGRWTGELFF.

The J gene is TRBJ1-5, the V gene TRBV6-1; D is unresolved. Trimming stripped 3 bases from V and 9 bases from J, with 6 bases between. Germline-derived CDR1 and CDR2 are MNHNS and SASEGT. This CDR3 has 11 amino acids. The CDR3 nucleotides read TGTGCCAGCAGTGATCTGGGGCCCCAGCATTTT. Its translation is CASSDLGPQHF.

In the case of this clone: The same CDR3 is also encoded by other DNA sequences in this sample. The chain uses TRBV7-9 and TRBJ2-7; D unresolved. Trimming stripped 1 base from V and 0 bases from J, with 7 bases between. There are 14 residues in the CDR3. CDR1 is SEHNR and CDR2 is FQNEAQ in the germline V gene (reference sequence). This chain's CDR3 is CASSLVRASYEQYF. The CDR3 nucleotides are TGTGCCAGCAGCTTAGTCAGAGCCTCCTACGAGCAGTACTTC.

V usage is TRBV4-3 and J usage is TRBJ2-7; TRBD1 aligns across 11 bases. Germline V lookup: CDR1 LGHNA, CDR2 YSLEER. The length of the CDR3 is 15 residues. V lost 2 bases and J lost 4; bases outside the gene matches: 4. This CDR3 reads CASSQTGTGGYEQYF. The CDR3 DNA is TGCGCCAGCAGCCAAACCGGGACAGGGGGATACGAGCAGTACTTC.

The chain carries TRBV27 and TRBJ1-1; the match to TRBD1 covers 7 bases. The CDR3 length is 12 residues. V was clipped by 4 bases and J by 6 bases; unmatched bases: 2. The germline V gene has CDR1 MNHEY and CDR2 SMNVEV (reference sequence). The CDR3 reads CASSYRGAEAFF. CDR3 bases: TGTGCCAGCAGTTACAGGGGCGCTGAAGCTTTCTTT.

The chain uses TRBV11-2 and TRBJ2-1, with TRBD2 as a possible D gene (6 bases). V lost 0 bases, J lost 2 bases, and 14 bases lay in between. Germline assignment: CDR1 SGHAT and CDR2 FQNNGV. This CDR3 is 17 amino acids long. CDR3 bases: TGTGCCAGCAGCTTAGATTGGCTAGCGAAAACCTACAATGAGCAGTTCTTC. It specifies CASSLDWLAKTYNEQFF. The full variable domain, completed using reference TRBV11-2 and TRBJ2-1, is EAGVAQSPRYKIIEKRQSVAFWCNPISGHATLYWYQQILGQGPKLLIQFQNNGVVDDSQLPKDRFSAERLKGVDSTLKIQPAKLEDSAVYLCASSLDWLAKTYNEQFFGPGTRLTVL.

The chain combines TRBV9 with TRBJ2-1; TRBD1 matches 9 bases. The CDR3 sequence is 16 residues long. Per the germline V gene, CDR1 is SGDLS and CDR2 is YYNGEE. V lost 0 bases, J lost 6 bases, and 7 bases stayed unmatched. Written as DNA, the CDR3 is TGTGCCAGCAGCGTAGACGGGACAGGGTTCGTCAATGAGCAGTTCTTC. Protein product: CASSVDGTGFVNEQFF. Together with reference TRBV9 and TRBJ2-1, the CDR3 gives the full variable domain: DSGVTQTPKHLITATGQRVTLRCSPRSGDLSVYWYQQSLDQGLQFLIQYYNGEERAKGNILERFSAQQFPDLHSELNLSSLELGDSALYFCASSVDGTGFVNEQFFGPGTRLTVL.

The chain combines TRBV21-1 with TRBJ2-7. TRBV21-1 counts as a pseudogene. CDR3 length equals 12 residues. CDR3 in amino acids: CASSKDLYEQYF. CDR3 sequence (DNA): TGTGCCAGCAGCAAAGACCTCTACGAGCAGTACTTC.

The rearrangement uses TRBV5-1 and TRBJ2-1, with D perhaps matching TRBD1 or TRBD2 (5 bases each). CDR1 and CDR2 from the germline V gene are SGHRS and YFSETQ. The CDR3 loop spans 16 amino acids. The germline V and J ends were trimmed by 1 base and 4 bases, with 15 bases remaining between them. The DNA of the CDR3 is TGCGCCAGCAGCTTGCTGGTGCTCAGGGAGTACAATGAGCAGTTCTTC. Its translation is CASSLLVLREYNEQFF.

CDR3 region: CASSSRLAGEGNTQYF. The CDR3 DNA reads TGTGCCAGCAGCTCCCGGCTAGCGGGAGAGGGGAATACGCAGTATTTT. V is TRBV11-2 and J is TRBJ2-3, with 10 nucleotides matching TRBD2. The CDR3 is 16 amino acids. CDR1 is SGHAT and CDR2 is FQNNGV in the germline V gene. J was trimmed by 7 bases and V by 4 bases; bases with no gene match: 11.

The CDR3 bases are TGTGCCAGCAGTTCTAGGACTAGCGGGAGAGACGAGCAGTACTTC. Its protein is CASSSRTSGRDEQYF. This chain connects TRBV27 to TRBJ2-7, with 13 bases lining up with TRBD2. This CDR3 contains 15 residues. The J segment lost 5 bases and the V segment lost 4 bases, leaving 5 bases of the junction unmatched. Germline-derived CDR1 and CDR2 are MNHEY and SMNVEV (reference sequence).

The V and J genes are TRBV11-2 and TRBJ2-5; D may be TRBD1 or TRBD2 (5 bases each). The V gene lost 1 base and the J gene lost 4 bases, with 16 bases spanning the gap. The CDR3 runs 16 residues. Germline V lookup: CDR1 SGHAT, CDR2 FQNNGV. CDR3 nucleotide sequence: TGTGCCAGCAGCTTAGTTCGGGGCTATGGGGTAGAGACCCAGTACTTC. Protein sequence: CASSLVRGYGVETQYF.